This TCR beta chain came from a study of T cell responses to AZD1222 COVID-19 vaccine. Study observations and caveats: CD4 TCRs associated with vaccination spanned spike, dominating at 160-218 and 743-854. Nearly half of spike-specific TCRs reportedly target variant regions that are unmutated in the B.1.351 and B.1.1.7 variants.

Assay: immunoSEQ multiplex PCR; the TCRdb copy retains only in-frame clones and omits some. Counted here are 54,000 or so clones, 80% occurring once; the ten biggest clones make up roughly 4.9%. Comment on this clone: Its specificity is not known.

The CDR3 has 16 residues. Per germline, CDR1 MNHEY and CDR2 SMNVEV (reference sequence). V lost 1 base and J lost 4, with 14 bases in between. The clonotype was recovered from an adult who received the AZD1222 COVID-19 vaccine. This chain links TRBV27 with TRBJ2-1; D might be TRBD1 (5 bases). Sequenced material: peripheral blood, taken 28 days after the second AZD1222 dose. The CDR3, as DNA: TGTGCCAGCAGTTTATTAGGGGAAGCCCTATACAATGAGCAGTTCTTC. Translation: CASSLLGEALYNEQFF.